Listed below are T cell receptor beta chains from one sample, sequenced in a study of control samples from healthy donors and cancer patients. Sequencing was performed with immunoSEQ multiplex PCR; in TCRdb, only in-frame clones are kept and a portion is missing. The data show under 75,000 clones, about 82% seen once. The sequenced sample was blood. The receptor set was obtained from a man aged 35-49 years in good health. Each CDR3 is given with its conserved first and last residue. D genes are given only for firm matches. The size entry is marked missing in some rows and otherwise reads once, few, many or a size class.

d_gene	v_gene	abundance	j_gene	CDR3aa	CDR3nt
-	TRBV2	-	TRBJ1-2	CASSTDYGYTF	TGTGCCAGCTCGACAGACTATGGCTACACCTTC
TRBD1	TRBV5-1	-	TRBJ2-2	CASSLGDRDYTGELFF	TGCGCCAGCAGCTTGGGGGACAGGGACTACACCGGGGAGCTGTTTTTT
-	TRBV10-3	once	TRBJ1-4	CAISESKGTNEKLFF	TGTGCCATCAGTGAGTCGAAGGGAACTAATGAAAAACTGTTTTTT
-	TRBV29-1	-	TRBJ1-1	CSATVNTEAFF	TGCAGCGCAACAGTGAACACTGAAGCTTTCTTT
TRBD1	TRBV7-2	-	TRBJ1-2	CASSFSVTGEGYTF	TGTGCCAGCAGCTTTTCGGTTACAGGGGAGGGCTACACCTTC
-	TRBV5-6	-	TRBJ1-1	CASSLAPGWTEAFF	TGTGCCAGCAGCTTGGCCCCGGGATGGACTGAAGCTTTCTTT
TRBD1	TRBV27	-	TRBJ2-1	CASSSGGGSYNEQFF	TGTGCCAGCAGTTCAGGGGGCGGCTCCTACAATGAGCAGTTCTTC
TRBD1	TRBV20-1	-	TRBJ1-2	CRADRGDGYTF	TGCCGCGCCGACAGGGGGGATGGCTACACCTTC
TRBD2	TRBV7-6	-	TRBJ2-1	CASSRTSGRALDEQFF	TGTGCCAGCAGCAGGACTAGCGGGAGGGCTCTCGATGAGCAGTTCTTC
-	TRBV7-6	few	TRBJ1-5	CASSLGEGSGQPQHF	TGTGCCAGCAGCTTAGGGGAGGGATCCGGGCAGCCCCAGCATTTT
-	TRBV19	-	TRBJ2-5	CASSIDKGKTQYF	TGTGCCAGTAGTATAGATAAGGGAAAGACCCAGTACTTC
-	TRBV6-5	-	TRBJ2-5	CASSYDSQETQYF	TGTGCCAGCAGTTACGACAGTCAAGAGACCCAGTACTTC
-	TRBV6-5	-	TRBJ2-7	CASGGDRDMYEQYF	TGTGCCAGCGGGGGAGATCGGGACATGTACGAGCAGTACTTC
TRBD2	TRBV18	-	TRBJ2-1	CASSPIGLAGYNEQFF	TGTGCCAGCTCACCCATCGGACTAGCGGGATACAATGAGCAGTTCTTC
TRBD1	TRBV7-2	-	TRBJ2-7	CASSFQQGASYEQYF	TGTGCCAGCAGCTTCCAACAGGGGGCTTCCTACGAGCAGTACTTC
-	TRBV3-1/TRBV3-2	-	TRBJ2-2	CASSQDRGGTGELFF	TGTGCCAGCAGCCAAGATCGAGGGGGAACCGGGGAGCTGTTTTTT
-	TRBV4-3	-	TRBJ2-3	CASSRELFTDTQYF	TGCGCCAGCAGCCGGGAGCTCTTCACAGATACGCAGTATTTT
-	TRBV12-3/TRBV12-4	-	TRBJ2-3	CASSSLVPDTQYF	TGTGCCAGCAGTTCCCTCGTCCCAGATACGCAGTATTTT
TRBD1	TRBV11-2	-	TRBJ2-2	CASSLGPDRGSGELFF	TGTGCCAGCAGCTTAGGCCCGGACAGGGGTTCCGGGGAGCTGTTTTTT
-	TRBV14	-	TRBJ2-7	CASSQVRSYEQYF	TGTGCCAGCAGCCAAGTAAGGAGCTACGAGCAGTACTTC
-	TRBV5-6	-	TRBJ1-1	CASSWEHEAFF	TGTGCCAGCAGCTGGGAGCATGAAGCTTTCTTT
-	TRBV19	-	TRBJ1-3	CASSIGGLSGNTIYF	TGTGCCAGTAGTATCGGGGGGCTGAGCGGAAACACCATATATTTT
-	TRBV28	once	TRBJ1-1	CASRHDTLGGTEAFF	TGTGCCAGCAGACACGATACACTAGGGGGAACTGAAGCTTTCTTT
TRBD2	TRBV5-5	once	TRBJ2-7	CASSLGGGREVFYEQYF	TGTGCCAGCAGCTTGGGGGGGGGACGGGAGGTTTTCTACGAGCAGTACTTC
-	TRBV6-5	-	TRBJ1-6	CASSYSKDSPLHF	TGTGCCAGCAGTTACTCAAAGGACTCACCCCTCCACTTT
-	TRBV11-1	-	TRBJ2-3	CASSPSGTSGDTQYF	TGTGCCAGCAGCCCCTCCGGGACCTCCGGAGATACGCAGTATTTT
-	TRBV19	-	TRBJ2-6	CASQGGGANVLTF	TGTGCCAGCCAGGGGGGCGGGGCCAACGTCCTGACTTTC
TRBD1	TRBV6-5	-	TRBJ2-5	CASSQTGSGETQYF	TGTGCCAGCAGCCAGACAGGGTCGGGGGAGACCCAGTACTTC
-	TRBV19	-	TRBJ1-3	CASSIGGYSGNTIYF	TGTGCCAGTAGTATCGGGGGATACTCTGGAAACACCATATATTTT
TRBD1	TRBV5-1	-	TRBJ1-4	CASRVTGGANEKLFF	TGCGCCAGCAGGGTGACAGGGGGCGCAAATGAAAAACTGTTTTTT
TRBD1	TRBV5-4	-	TRBJ2-7	CASSLGRGRYEQYF	TGTGCCAGCAGCTTGGGAAGGGGGCGATACGAGCAGTACTTC
-	TRBV2	-	TRBJ1-5	CASSDSNQPQHF	TGTGCCAGCAGTGATAGCAATCAGCCCCAGCATTTT
TRBD1	TRBV5-6	-	TRBJ1-5	CASSFGQGNQPQHF	TGTGCCAGCAGCTTCGGACAGGGCAATCAGCCCCAGCATTTT
TRBD1	TRBV7-2	-	TRBJ1-1	CASSLGDRGRRNTEAFF	TGTGCCAGCAGCTTAGGGGACAGGGGGCGCAGGAACACTGAAGCTTTCTTT
-	TRBV7-9	-	TRBJ2-1	CASSSRGSEQFF	TGTGCCAGCAGCTCCAGGGGCAGTGAGCAGTTCTTC
TRBD2	TRBV9	-	TRBJ2-1	CASSVVSGGTEQFF	TGTGCCAGCAGCGTAGTCAGCGGGGGAACAGAGCAGTTCTTC
-	TRBV3-1/TRBV3-2	-	TRBJ2-7	CASSQAGYRSSISYEQYF	TGTGCCAGCAGCCAAGCAGGGTACCGGTCCTCTATCTCCTACGAGCAGTACTTC
-	TRBV7-2	-	TRBJ1-2	CASSTDFAPVPF	TGTGCCAGCAGCACAGACTTTGCACCAGTCCCCTTC
TRBD2	TRBV27	-	TRBJ2-5	CASSLQGALAGGEETQYF	TGTGCCAGCAGTTTACAGGGGGCGTTAGCGGGAGGGGAAGAGACCCAGTACTTC
TRBD1	TRBV5-5	-	TRBJ2-7	CASSLHTIYTGANSYEQYF	TGTGCCAGCAGCCTCCACACAATATATACAGGGGCCAACTCCTACGAGCAGTACTTC
TRBD2	TRBV6-2/TRBV6-3	-	TRBJ2-4	CASSYVLAGPWGKLAKNIQYF	TGTGCCAGCAGTTACGTGCTAGCGGGCCCCTGGGGGAAATTAGCCAAAAACATTCAGTACTTC
-	TRBV5-4	-	TRBJ1-1	CASSTNRAPGGAFF	TGTGCCAGCAGCACAAACAGGGCCCCCGGGGGAGCTTTCTTT
-	TRBV5-1	few	TRBJ1-3	CASSLESAGNTIYF	TGCGCCAGCAGCTTGGAGTCAGCAGGAAACACCATATATTTT
-	TRBV27	-	TRBJ2-7	CASTLGSGDSYEQYF	TGTGCCAGCACCCTTGGATCTGGGGACTCCTACGAGCAGTACTTC
-	TRBV11-3	-	TRBJ2-7	CASSFWGFRSSYEQYF	TGTGCCAGCAGCTTTTGGGGTTTCCGGAGCTCCTACGAGCAGTACTTC
TRBD2	TRBV5-4	-	TRBJ2-4	CASSLAPGGGQNIQYF	TGTGCCAGCAGCTTGGCCCCGGGGGGAGGCCAAAACATTCAGTACTTC
-	TRBV6-6	-	TRBJ1-1	CASSPSQDFLPEAFF	TGTGCCAGCAGTCCCTCACAAGACTTTTTGCCTGAAGCTTTCTTT
-	TRBV2	once	TRBJ2-2	CASRRGTANTGELFF	TGTGCCAGCAGGAGGGGGACGGCGAACACCGGGGAGCTGTTTTTT
TRBD2	TRBV5-1	once	TRBJ2-5	CASSLSGLAGVGTQYF	TGCGCCAGCAGCTTGTCAGGACTAGCGGGGGTTGGGACCCAGTACTTC
-	TRBV7-9	-	TRBJ1-3	CASQRGSGNTIYF	TGTGCCAGCCAGAGGGGTTCCGGAAACACCATATATTTT